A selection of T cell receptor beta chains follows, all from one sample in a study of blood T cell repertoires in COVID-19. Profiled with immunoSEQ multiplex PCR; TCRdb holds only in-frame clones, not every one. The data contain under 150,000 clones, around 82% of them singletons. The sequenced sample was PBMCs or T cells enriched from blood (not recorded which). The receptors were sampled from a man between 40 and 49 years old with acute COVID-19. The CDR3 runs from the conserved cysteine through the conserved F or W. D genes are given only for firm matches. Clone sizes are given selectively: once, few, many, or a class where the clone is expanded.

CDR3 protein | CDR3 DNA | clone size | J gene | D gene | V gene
CASGPISGAGANVLTF | TGCGCCAGCGGGCCCATTTCAGGGGCTGGGGCCAACGTCCTGACTTTC | few | TRBJ2-6 | . | TRBV4-3
CASGLTTSTDTQYF | TGTGCTAGTGGACTGACTACTAGCACAGATACGCAGTATTTT | few | TRBJ2-3 | . | TRBV12-5
CASGSMSYNEQFF | TGTGCCAGCGGGAGTATGAGCTACAATGAGCAGTTCTTC | few | TRBJ2-1 | . | TRBV19
CASSLDQGAFGYTF | TGTGCCAGCAGCTTGGATCAGGGGGCGTTTGGCTACACCTTC | once | TRBJ1-2 | TRBD1 | TRBV5-6
CASSQETERGSWQETQYF | TGCGCCAGCAGCCAAGAAACGGAGCGGGGGTCGTGGCAAGAGACCCAGTACTTC | . | TRBJ2-5 | TRBD2 | TRBV4-1
CASSPLNTQETQYF | TGTGCCAGCTCACCACTGAACACCCAAGAGACCCAGTACTTC | . | TRBJ2-5 | . | TRBV18
CASSQDVVAQNLYNEQFF | TGTGCCAGCAGCCAAGATGTGGTAGCCCAGAACCTTTACAATGAGCAGTTCTTC | . | TRBJ2-1 | . | TRBV14
CASSADRMDTEAFF | TGTGCCAGTAGTGCTGACAGGATGGACACTGAAGCTTTCTTT | . | TRBJ1-1 | . | TRBV19
CASSQSSAGTQYF | TGTGCCAGCAGTCAATCTAGCGCGGGGACCCAGTACTTC | . | TRBJ2-5 | . | TRBV12-3/TRBV12-4
CASSLRAGLHNEQFF | TGTGCCAGCAGCTTAAGAGCGGGTCTTCACAATGAGCAGTTCTTC | . | TRBJ2-1 | . | TRBV7-6
CASMTRFSPSGTLVSWSYEQYF | TGTGCCAGCATGACACGATTCTCCCCCAGCGGGACATTGGTTTCTTGGTCCTACGAGCAGTACTTC | . | TRBJ2-7 | . | TRBV28
CASRPPSGSYNEQFF | TGTGCCAGTAGACCCCCTAGCGGGAGCTACAATGAGCAGTTCTTC | . | TRBJ2-1 | TRBD2 | TRBV19
CASSSGGLHGYTF | TGTGCCAGCAGTTCAGGGGGGCTCCACGGCTACACCTTC | . | TRBJ1-2 | TRBD1 | TRBV25-1
CASSEREGEGNTIYF | TGTGCCAGCAGTGAACGGGAAGGAGAAGGAAACACCATATATTTT | . | TRBJ1-3 | . | TRBV6-1
CASLLALDEQYF | TGTGCCAGCCTTCTAGCGCTTGACGAGCAGTACTTC | . | TRBJ2-7 | . | TRBV2
CASSPGNRINQPQHF | TGTGCCAGCAGTCCTGGGAACAGGATCAATCAGCCCCAGCATTTT | . | TRBJ1-5 | . | TRBV9
CASSQDTVAGSSYNEQFF | TGCGCCAGCAGCCAAGATACGGTAGCGGGAAGCTCCTACAATGAGCAGTTCTTC | . | TRBJ2-1 | TRBD2 | TRBV4-3
CASSRKGGTGKETQYF | TGTGCCAGCAGCCGAAAGGGAGGGACAGGGAAAGAGACCCAGTACTTC | . | TRBJ2-5 | TRBD1 | TRBV5-4
CASSLRAVTDTQYF | TGCGCCAGCAGCTTGCGAGCGGTCACAGATACGCAGTATTTT | . | TRBJ2-3 | . | TRBV5-1
CASSLEAQETQYF | TGTGCCAGCAGCTTAGAGGCCCAAGAGACCCAGTACTTC | . | TRBJ2-5 | . | TRBV11-2
CASSPESQETQYF | TGTGCCAGCAGCCCCGAGTCACAAGAGACCCAGTACTTC | . | TRBJ2-5 | . | TRBV12-3/TRBV12-4
CASSIDRDSYNEQFF | TGTGCCAGTAGTATCGACAGGGACTCCTACAATGAGCAGTTCTTC | . | TRBJ2-1 | TRBD1 | TRBV19
CASSPGIVLNSPLHF | TGTGCCAGCAGCCCGGGTATCGTTCTAAATTCACCCCTCCACTTT | . | TRBJ1-6 | . | TRBV5-4
CASSVTGWNQPQHF | TGTGCCAGCAGTGTGACAGGTTGGAATCAGCCCCAGCATTTT | . | TRBJ1-5 | . | TRBV27
CALSGRARGANVLTF | TGTGCTCTAAGCGGGAGGGCCCGTGGGGCCAACGTCCTGACTTTC | . | TRBJ2-6 | TRBD2 | TRBV28